The 12 T cell receptor beta chains below all came from one sample that was sequenced in a study of cytomegalovirus exposure and HLA in healthy donors. Amplification used 60 Vbeta primers and 13 Jbeta primers. The table came from immunoSEQ multiplex PCR; TCRdb's copy has only in-frame clones and leaves some out. The sample has tens of thousands of clones; 65% to 85% are singletons. Sequencing used PBMCs. These receptors originate from a woman aged 25-40 years in good health and CMV-seronegative.

The chain employs TRBV7-9 and TRBJ1-5; TRBD1 matches at 12 bases. The CDR3 spans 18 residues. V gave up 1 base and J gave up 3 bases; unmatched junction bases: 7. The germline V gene encodes CDR1 SEHNR and CDR2 FQNEAQ (reference sequence). In nucleotides, the CDR3 is TGTGCCAGCAGCTTAGTGTTCGGGACAGGGGGCCACAATCAGCCCCAGCATTTT. Translating gives CASSLVFGTGGHNQPQHF.

This chain joins TRBV9 and TRBJ1-4, with 7 nucleotides matching TRBD1. Germline lookup yields CDR1 SGDLS and CDR2 YYNGEE. J was trimmed by 8 bases and V by 4 bases; bases with no gene match: 17. The CDR3 runs 17 residues. The CDR3 loop is CASSHRPSTGKTEKLFF. DNA for the CDR3: TGTGCCAGCAGCCACCGCCCCTCGACAGGGAAGACCGAAAAACTGTTTTTT.

The V gene is TRBV2, the J gene TRBJ1-2, with TRBD1 as a possible D gene (6 bases). V shed 7 bases and J shed 4 bases, with 10 bases lying between them. Germline CDR1 and CDR2: SNHLY and FYNNEI. The CDR3 has 12 residues. CDR3 residues: CASKDSGYGYTF. Written as DNA, the CDR3 is TGTGCCAGCAAGGACAGCGGCTATGGCTACACCTTC.

This clone showed up just a few times. This rearrangement joins TRBV5-4 to TRBJ1-1; maybe TRBD1 (6 bases). The CDR3 contains 16 residues. V was shortened by 4 bases and J by 4 bases, with 20 bases between the two germline ends. Germline CDR1 reads SGHNT; CDR2 reads YYREEE (reference sequence). In DNA form, the CDR3 reads TGTGCCAGCAGCCCTGGGGGCAGGGTAGTGGCCACTGAAGCTTTCTTT. Its translation: CASSPGGRVVATEAFF.

The genes are TRBV12-5 and TRBJ1-1, with a tentative D call TRBD1 (5 bases). The CDR3 runs 15 residues. Between the trimmed V and J ends, which lost 5 bases and 6 bases, there was a span of 19 bases. The germline gives CDR1 LGHNT, CDR2 FRNRAP. The CDR3 sequence is CASGATEQVVAEAFF. The CDR3 region has the DNA TGTGCTAGTGGTGCGACGGAACAGGTGGTGGCTGAAGCTTTCTTT. The full variable domain, its missing parts supplied by reference TRBV12-5 and TRBJ1-1, is DARVTQTPRHKVTEMGQEVTMRCQPILGHNTVFWYRQTMMQGLELLAYFRNRAPLDDSGMPKDRFSAEMPDATLATLKIQPSEPRDSAVYFCASGATEQVVAEAFFGQGTRLTVV.

The chain carries TRBV5-1 and TRBJ1-2; 9 positions agree with TRBD1. Germline assignment: CDR1 SGHRS and CDR2 YFSETQ. The V gene end was trimmed by 5 bases and the J gene end by 4 bases; junction bases not matched to a gene: 6. This CDR3 spans 14 amino acids. CDR3: CASRETGGPYGYTF. In DNA form, the CDR3 reads TGCGCCAGCAGGGAGACAGGGGGACCCTATGGCTACACCTTC. The full variable domain, rest sourced from reference TRBV5-1 and TRBJ1-2, is KAGVTQTPRYLIKTRGQQVTLSCSPISGHRSVSWYQQTPGQGLQFLFEYFSETQRNKGNFPGRFSGRQFSNSRSEMNVSTLELGDSALYLCASRETGGPYGYTFGSGTRLTVV.

This sequence joins TRBV5-1 and TRBJ1-2; 7 bases match TRBD1. This CDR3 has 16 amino acids. CDR1 and CDR2 from the germline V gene are SGHRS and YFSETQ. After removal of 0 bases from V and 0 bases from J, the junction contained 5 bases not matched to a gene. The CDR3 nucleotides read TGCGCCAGCAGCTTGGCCAGGAGGGGGCCTAACTATGGCTACACCTTC. Protein sequence: CASSLARRGPNYGYTF.

The chain joins TRBV14 to TRBJ1-2; maybe TRBD1 (6 bases). Trimming removed 1 base at V and 1 base at J, with 10 bases between. The CDR3 is 15 amino acids. CDR1 and CDR2 (germline): SGHDN, FVKESK. The CDR3: CASSQGTVINYGYTF. In DNA, the CDR3 is TGTGCCAGCAGCCAAGGGACAGTGATTAACTATGGCTACACCTTC.

The V gene is TRBV7-9, the J gene TRBJ2-7, with D unclear. Germline assignment: CDR1 SEHNR and CDR2 FQNEAQ (reference sequence). With 1 base removed from V and 5 bases from J, the gap between germline ends came to 9 bases. The CDR3 has 13 amino acids. As DNA, the CDR3 is TGTGCCAGCAGCTTAGTTACAATTGACGAGCAGTACTTC. It is translated as CASSLVTIDEQYF.

This clone came up a few times. This chain uses TRBV5-8 with TRBJ2-3; a weak D match, TRBD1 (5 bases). CDR3 length: 15 amino acids. Trimming left V 2 bases short and J 2 bases short, with 12 bases between. CDR1 is SGHTS, CDR2 YDEGEE, per germline. The chain's CDR3 is CASSLGAGNTDTQYF. The DNA of the CDR3 is TGTGCCAGCAGCTTAGGGGCAGGGAACACAGATACGCAGTATTTT.

The chain recombines TRBV10-3 with TRBJ1-5; D not resolved. This CDR3 has 14 residues. Germline CDR1 reads ENHRY; CDR2 reads SYGVKD. Deletions cut 4 bases from V and 2 bases from J, with 9 bases between. The CDR3 bases are TGTGCCATCAGTGTATCCCCTGGCAATCAGCCCCAGCATTTT. Translated, it gives CAISVSPGNQPQHF.

The chain is built from TRBV5-1 and TRBJ2-1, with D tentatively TRBD1 (6 bases). V lost 6 bases to trimming and J lost 5 bases, with 12 bases between them. The CDR3 consists of 13 residues. From germline, CDR1 is SGHRS and CDR2 YFSETQ. CDR3 DNA: TGCGCCAGCACCATAGGACAGAACAATGAGCAGTTCTTC. Its protein is CASTIGQNNEQFF.